A selection of T cell receptor beta chains follows, all from one sample in a study of T cell clones after liver transplantation. The repertoire was sequenced with immunoSEQ multiplex PCR; TCRdb's copy has only in-frame clones and lacks some. The data show 20,000 to 25,000 clones, 65% to 85% seen once. Sample: CD8+ T cells from blood, taken 52 to 60 months after liver transplant. The receptors stem from a human patient who received a liver transplant. Some T cells may be supplied by the graft donor. CDR3s include the opening cysteine and the closing phenylalanine or tryptophan. The D gene is left open where the match is weak. Size is stated for part of the rows, as once, few or many counts, or as a class when the clone is expanded.

TGTGCCAGCCGGCCCGGGCTGGGAGGGGCCGGGGGTCGGACCCAGTACTTC	CASRPGLGGAGGRTQYF	TRBJ2-5	TRBV27	17	TRBD2	NA
TGTGCCAGCAGCGGAGGACAGATGTACAATGAGCAGTTCTTC	CASSGGQMYNEQFF	TRBJ2-1	TRBV7-9	14	NA	NA
TGTGCCAGCAGCTTAGGTCGCTCCAACGAGCAGTACTTC	CASSLGRSNEQYF	TRBJ2-7	TRBV5-6	13	NA	once
TGTGCCAGCAGCCCGGGGCGGGACACCAACAATGAGCAGTTCTTC	CASSPGRDTNNEQFF	TRBJ2-1	TRBV5-8	15	NA	NA
TGCGCCAGCAGCCTTGGGGGGTCGGTTTCTGAAGCTTTCTTT	CASSLGGSVSEAFF	TRBJ1-1	TRBV4-1	14	NA	NA
TGTGCAGGAATAACTGGAAACACCATATATTTT	CAGITGNTIYF	TRBJ1-3	TRBV7-6	11	NA	NA
TGTGCCAGCAGTTACTCGGGAGTACAGAATGAGCAGTTCTTC	CASSYSGVQNEQFF	TRBJ2-1	TRBV6-5	14	NA	NA
TGTGCCAGCAGTCTAAACCCGGGGACTTATGGCTACACCTTC	CASSLNPGTYGYTF	TRBJ1-2	TRBV25-1	14	NA	NA
TGTGCCAGCAGTTTAATTCCAGGGGATATGTCCTACGGCTACACCTTC	CASSLIPGDMSYGYTF	TRBJ1-2	TRBV27	16	NA	few
TGTGCCAGCAGTTACGCCATGGGTCCCAACACTGAAGCTTTCTTT	CASSYAMGPNTEAFF	TRBJ1-1	TRBV6-5	15	NA	NA
TGTGCCAGCAGTTACTCGGGGGCCTGGAATGAAAAACTGTTTTTT	CASSYSGAWNEKLFF	TRBJ1-4	TRBV6-6	15	NA	NA
TGTGCCAGCAGCGTAGCGTACCTTTCGATCTTCAGGCCCTACGAGCAGTACTTC	CASSVAYLSIFRPYEQYF	TRBJ2-7	TRBV9	18	NA	NA
TGTGCCAGCAGCCAACCACTAGCGGCGGACCACGAGCAGTACTTC	CASSQPLAADHEQYF	TRBJ2-7	TRBV4-2	15	TRBD2	NA
TGTGCCAGCAGTCAGAGCGGGGAGGACACAGATACGCAGTATTTT	CASSQSGEDTDTQYF	TRBJ2-3	TRBV28	15	TRBD2	NA
TGTGCCAGTAACGAGTTTAGCAATCAGCCCCAGCATTTT	CASNEFSNQPQHF	TRBJ1-5	TRBV19	13	NA	NA
TGCGCCAGCAGCCAAGCCACTGCAGGTCAGCCCCAGCATTTT	CASSQATAGQPQHF	TRBJ1-5	TRBV4-1	14	NA	few
TGTGCCAGCAGCCAAGATTCCCGAGGAGGCTACACCTTC	CASSQDSRGGYTF	TRBJ1-2	TRBV14	13	NA	once
TGTGCCAGTAGTATGGTGGTCAGGGGCAATCAGCCCCAGCATTTT	CASSMVVRGNQPQHF	TRBJ1-5	TRBV19	15	NA	NA
TGTGCCAGCAGCTTCTTGCGGGCAGCTGAGCAGTTCTTC	CASSFLRAAEQFF	TRBJ2-1	TRBV5-4	13	NA	NA
TGTGCCAGCAGCCCAGGTAGGGACAGGGGTCATGAGCAGTTCTTC	CASSPGRDRGHEQFF	TRBJ2-1	TRBV7-9	15	TRBD1	few
TGTGCCACCAGCAGAAGGTTTAAAGCGGGGGGGACAGATACGCAGTATTTT	CATSRRFKAGGTDTQYF	TRBJ2-3	TRBV15	17	TRBD2	NA
TGTGCCAGCAGCCCCCGACAGGGTAACACCATATATTTT	CASSPRQGNTIYF	TRBJ1-3	TRBV9	13	TRBD1	NA
TGTGCCAGCAGCTTAGTTGGGGCAAATGAGCAGTTCTTC	CASSLVGANEQFF	TRBJ2-1	TRBV7-9	13	NA	NA
TGCGCCAGCAGTGAGTCGAGCGACAGCGTAAATTTAGGGCAGTTCTTC	CASSESSDSVNLGQFF	TRBJ2-1	TRBV10-1	16	NA	medium-sized
TGTGCCAGCAGTTTGTTAGCGGCTACAGATACGCAGTATTTT	CASSLLAATDTQYF	TRBJ2-3	TRBV27	14	NA	NA